The clone carrying this TCR beta chain was observed a few times. Libraries of TCR beta came from iRepertoire HTBI primers plus Arm-PCR of CDR3 regions. MiXCR was run by TCRdb on the multiplex PCR reads, yielding one entry per CDR3 protein. The data show hundreds of thousands of distinct CDR3 sequences, approximately 16% seen once. This entry comes from a study of regulatory T cells in long-lasting Graves disease. The time point here: newly diagnosed GD, antithyroid drugs for less than 3 months. After RNA was extracted from PBMCs, the TCR library was made from it. These data also featured in a second study, about T cells in Graves' hyperthyroidism and ophthalmopathy. That source reports: HTBI primers were employed in a first-round RT-PCR of the TCR CDR3.

The sample was peripheral blood mononuclear cells (PBMCs), taken at new diagnosis, from a patient treated with antithyroid drugs. The source is a woman aged 35-65 years with Graves disease.

CDR3 sequence: CASSLVQGEETQYF. The CDR3 DNA is TGTGCCAGCAGCTTAGTACAGGGAGAAGAGACCCAGTACTTC. The chain is built from TRBV11-2 and TRBJ2-5, with D tentatively TRBD1 (6 bases). Germline CDR1 reads SGHAT; CDR2 reads FQNNGV. The V and J ends lost 1 base and 3 bases respectively, with 9 bases between them. The CDR3 contains 14 residues.